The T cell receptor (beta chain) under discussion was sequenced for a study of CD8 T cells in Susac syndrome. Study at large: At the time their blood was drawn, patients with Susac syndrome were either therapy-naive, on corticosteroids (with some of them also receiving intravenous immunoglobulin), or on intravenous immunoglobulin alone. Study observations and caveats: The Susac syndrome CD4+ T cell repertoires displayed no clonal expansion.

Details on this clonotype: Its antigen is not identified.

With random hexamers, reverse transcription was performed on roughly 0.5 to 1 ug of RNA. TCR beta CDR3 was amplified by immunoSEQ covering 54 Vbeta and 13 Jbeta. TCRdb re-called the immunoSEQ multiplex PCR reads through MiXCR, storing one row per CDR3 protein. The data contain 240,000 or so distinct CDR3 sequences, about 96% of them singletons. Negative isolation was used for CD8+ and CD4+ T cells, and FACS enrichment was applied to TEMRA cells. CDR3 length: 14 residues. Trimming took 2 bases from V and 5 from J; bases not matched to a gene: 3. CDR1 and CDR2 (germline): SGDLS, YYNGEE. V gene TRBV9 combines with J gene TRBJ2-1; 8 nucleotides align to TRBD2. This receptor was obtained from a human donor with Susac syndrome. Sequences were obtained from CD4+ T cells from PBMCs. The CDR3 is CASSVRTSHNEQFF. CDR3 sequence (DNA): TGTGCCAGCAGCGTCCGGACTAGCCACAATGAGCAGTTCTTC.